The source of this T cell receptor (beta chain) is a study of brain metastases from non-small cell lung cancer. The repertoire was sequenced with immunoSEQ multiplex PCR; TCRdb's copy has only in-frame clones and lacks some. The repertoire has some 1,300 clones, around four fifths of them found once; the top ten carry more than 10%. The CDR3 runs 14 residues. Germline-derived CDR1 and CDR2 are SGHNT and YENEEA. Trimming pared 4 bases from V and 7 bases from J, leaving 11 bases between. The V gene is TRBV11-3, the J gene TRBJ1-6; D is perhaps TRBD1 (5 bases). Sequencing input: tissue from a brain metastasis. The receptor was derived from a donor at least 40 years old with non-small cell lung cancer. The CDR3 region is CASSSLTDNSPLHF. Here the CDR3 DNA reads TGTGCCAGCAGCTCCCTGACAGACAATTCACCCCTCCACTTT.